A single sample is the source of the 2 T cell receptor beta chains below, sequenced in a study of cytomegalovirus exposure and HLA in healthy donors. Primers included in the PCR were 60 Vbeta and 13 Jbeta primers. Method: immunoSEQ multiplex PCR; TCRdb's copy keeps in-frame clones and lacks some. The sample has tens of thousands of clones; nearly 80% are singletons. The sequencing input was PBMCs. The receptors shown here come from a man aged 35 to 55 in good health and CMV-seronegative.

The chain is built from TRBV7-8 and TRBJ2-5; TRBD1 is a possible D gene (6 bases). Trimming removed 1 base at V and 4 bases at J, with 10 bases between. This CDR3 comprises 14 residues. Looked up from germline, CDR1 is SGHVS and CDR2 is FQNEAQ. The chain's CDR3 is CASSLGQVVETQYF. As DNA, the CDR3 is TGTGCCAGCAGCTTAGGACAGGTCGTAGAGACCCAGTACTTC.

This clone was detected a few times. The chain uses TRBV5-4 and TRBJ2-7; a weak D match, TRBD2 (5 bases). V shed 0 bases and J shed 6 bases, with 10 bases lying between them. Germline values: CDR1 SGHNT, CDR2 YYREEE (reference sequence). The CDR3 is 13 residues long. Written as DNA, the CDR3 is TGTGCCAGCAGCTTGGAGGCGCGGGTCGAGCAGTACTTC. This sequence encodes CASSLEARVEQYF. Complete variable domain (other parts from reference TRBV5-4 and TRBJ2-7): ETGVTQSPTHLIKTRGQQVTLRCSSQSGHNTVSWYQQALGQGPQFIFQYYREEENGRGNFPPRFSGLQFPNYSSELNVNALELDDSALYLCASSLEARVEQYFGPGTRLTVT.